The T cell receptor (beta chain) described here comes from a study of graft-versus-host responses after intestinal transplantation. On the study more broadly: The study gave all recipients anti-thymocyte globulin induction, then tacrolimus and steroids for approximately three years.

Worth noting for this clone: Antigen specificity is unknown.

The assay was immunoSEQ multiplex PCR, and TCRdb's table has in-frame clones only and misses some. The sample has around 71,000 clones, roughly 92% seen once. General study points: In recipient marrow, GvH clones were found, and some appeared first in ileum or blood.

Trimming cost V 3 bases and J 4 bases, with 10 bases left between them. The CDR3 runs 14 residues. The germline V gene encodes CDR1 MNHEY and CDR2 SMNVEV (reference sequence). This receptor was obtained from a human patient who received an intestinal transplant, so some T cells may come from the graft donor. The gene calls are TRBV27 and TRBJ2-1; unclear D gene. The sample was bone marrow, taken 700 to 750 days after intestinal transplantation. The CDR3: CASSFQDGYNEQFF. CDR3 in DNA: TGTGCCAGCAGTTTCCAGGACGGTTACAATGAGCAGTTCTTC.